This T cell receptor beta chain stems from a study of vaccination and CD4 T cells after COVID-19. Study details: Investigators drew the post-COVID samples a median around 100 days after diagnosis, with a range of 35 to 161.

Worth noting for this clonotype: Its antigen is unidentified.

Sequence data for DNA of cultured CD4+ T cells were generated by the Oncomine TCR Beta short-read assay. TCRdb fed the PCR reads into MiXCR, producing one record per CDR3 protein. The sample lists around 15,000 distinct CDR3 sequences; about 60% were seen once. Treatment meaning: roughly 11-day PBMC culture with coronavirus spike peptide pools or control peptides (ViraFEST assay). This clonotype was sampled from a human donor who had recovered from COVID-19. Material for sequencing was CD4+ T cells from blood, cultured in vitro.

The CDR3 DNA reads TGCAGCGTTGCAACAGGGTATGATGGCTACACCTTC. Residues: CSVATGYDGYTF. The chain carries TRBV29-1 and TRBJ1-2; weak D call: TRBD1 (6 bases). V was cut by 4 bases and J by 6 bases, with 12 bases left in between. This CDR3 region has 12 residues. CDR1 SQVTM and CDR2 ANQGSEA come from the germline V gene.